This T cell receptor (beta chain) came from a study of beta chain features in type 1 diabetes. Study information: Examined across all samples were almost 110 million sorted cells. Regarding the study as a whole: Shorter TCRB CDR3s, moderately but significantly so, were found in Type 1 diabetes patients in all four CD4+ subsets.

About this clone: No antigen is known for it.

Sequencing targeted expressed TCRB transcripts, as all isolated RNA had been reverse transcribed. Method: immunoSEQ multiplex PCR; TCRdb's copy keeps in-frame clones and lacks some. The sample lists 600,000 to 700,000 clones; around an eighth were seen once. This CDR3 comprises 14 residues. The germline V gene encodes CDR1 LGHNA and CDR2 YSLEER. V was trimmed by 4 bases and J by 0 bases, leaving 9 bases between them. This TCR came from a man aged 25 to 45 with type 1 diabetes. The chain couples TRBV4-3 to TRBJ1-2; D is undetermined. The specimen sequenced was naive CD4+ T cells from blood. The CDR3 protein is CASSRIVANYGYTF. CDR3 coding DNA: TGCGCCAGCAGCCGCATAGTGGCTAACTATGGCTACACCTTC.